This entry lists 23 T cell receptor beta chains sequenced from one sample in a study of blood T cell repertoires in COVID-19. The data were produced by immunoSEQ multiplex PCR, yet TCRdb's version contains in-frame clones alone and is incomplete. Of 180,000 or so clones in the sample, approximately 83% were seen once. Sequences were obtained from peripheral blood. Receptors originate from a woman aged 35 to 49 with COVID-19, enrolled during active disease.

The chain has TRBV11-2 and TRBJ1-1, with 8 bases matching TRBD1. Germline-derived CDR1 and CDR2 are SGHAT and FQNNGV. The CDR3 consists of 15 residues. After removal of 1 base from V and 4 bases from J, the junction contained 5 bases not matched to a gene. The CDR3 here is CASSLATGGGTEAFF. CDR3 DNA: TGTGCCAGCAGCTTAGCAACAGGGGGAGGCACTGAAGCTTTCTTT.

This clone has more than one count but fewer than ten. CDR3 coding DNA: TGTGCCTGGAGCAGGGTTGGAAACACCATATATTTT. It encodes CAWSRVGNTIYF. The chain joins TRBV30 to TRBJ1-3; the D gene is possibly TRBD1 (5 bases). The CDR3 is 12 residues long. Germline lookup yields CDR1 GTSNPN and CDR2 SVGIG (reference sequence). The V and J ends lost 3 bases and 3 bases respectively, with 6 bases between them.

The chain carries TRBV19 and TRBJ2-5; 10 positions match TRBD1. This CDR3 has 17 amino acids. Looked up from germline, CDR1 is LNHDA and CDR2 is SQIVND (reference sequence). With V trimmed by 5 bases and J by 1 base, 10 bases remained unmatched. In DNA, the CDR3 is TGTGCCAGTAGTGCCAGGGACAGGGGTTTCCTCCAAGAGACCCAGTACTTC. Translated: CASSARDRGFLQETQYF.

The chain recombines TRBV6-4 with TRBJ2-3; D unresolved. This CDR3 has 14 amino acids. V was cut by 3 bases and J by 2 bases, with 9 bases left in between. Germline-derived CDR1 and CDR2 are MRHNA and SNTAGT. The chain's CDR3 is CASSDWPDTDTQYF. In nucleotides, the CDR3 is TGTGCCAGCAGTGATTGGCCAGACACAGATACGCAGTATTTT.

The rearrangement joins TRBV28 to TRBJ1-6; TRBD1 might be the D (6 bases). Germline CDR1 MDHEN, CDR2 SYDVKM. Trimming removed 4 bases at V and 3 bases at J, with 16 bases between. The CDR3 consists of 17 residues. CDR3 nucleotide sequence: TGTGCCAGCAGTTCATTACGACAGGACCTCTATAATTCACCCCTCCACTTT. It yields the protein CASSSLRQDLYNSPLHF. The whole variable domain, filled in from reference TRBV28 and TRBJ1-6, reads DVKVTQSSRYLVKRTGEKVFLECVQDMDHENMFWYRQDPGLGLRLIYFSYDVKMKEKGDIPEGYSVSREKKERFSLILESASTNQTSMYLCASSSLRQDLYNSPLHFGNGTRLTVT.

The chain couples TRBV3-1 (or the pseudogene TRBV3-2) to TRBJ2-1; TRBD2 matches 9 bases. Germline V gene sequence: CDR1 LGHDT, CDR2 YNNKEL (reference sequence). The junction had 12 bases not matched to a gene; V was cut back by 7 bases and J by 8 bases. The CDR3 has 15 amino acids. For the CDR3, the DNA is TGTGCCAGCAACACCAGGGCTAGCGGGGTCTATGAGCAGTTCTTC. Translation: CASNTRASGVYEQFF.

V usage is TRBV19 and J usage is TRBJ2-7; 8 nucleotides match TRBD2. The trim removed 6 bases at V and 1 base at J, leaving 8 bases unmatched. Germline assignment: CDR1 LNHDA and CDR2 SQIVND (reference sequence). This CDR3 spans 15 amino acids. The CDR3 sequence: CASSRGLAESYEQYF. CDR3 nucleotide sequence: TGTGCCAGTAGCCGAGGACTAGCCGAGTCCTACGAGCAGTACTTC. Supplemented by reference TRBV19 and TRBJ2-7, the full variable domain reads DGGITQSPKYLFRKEGQNVTLSCEQNLNHDAMYWYRQDPGQGLRLIYYSQIVNDFQKGDIAEGYSVSREKKESFPLTVTSAQKNPTAFYLCASSRGLAESYEQYFGPGTRLTVT.

This chain connects TRBV3-1 (or the pseudogene TRBV3-2) to TRBJ2-7, with 8 bases identical to TRBD2. Trimming at V came to 7 bases and at J to 6 bases, leaving 11 bases not matched to a gene. Germline values: CDR1 LGHDT, CDR2 YNNKEL (reference sequence). The CDR3 covers 14 residues. This CDR3 is CASTRGSGGSEQYF. The CDR3 nucleotides are TGTGCCAGCACCCGAGGAAGCGGGGGCAGCGAGCAGTACTTC.

The gene calls are TRBV9 and TRBJ1-2; 9 positions agree with TRBD1. Looked up from germline, CDR1 is SGDLS and CDR2 is YYNGEE. V was pared by 3 bases and J by 5 bases, with 8 bases of the junction left unmatched. The CDR3 runs to 15 residues. The CDR3 sequence is CASSARQGVKYGYTF. DNA for the CDR3: TGTGCCAGCAGCGCGAGACAGGGGGTAAAGTATGGCTACACCTTC.

In this sample, this clone turned up a few times. CDR3 nucleotides: TGTGCCAGCAGTCCTGCTTCTAGCGGGGTCTACGAGCAGTACTTC. This gives the protein CASSPASSGVYEQYF. This chain uses TRBV3-1 (or the pseudogene TRBV3-2) with TRBJ2-7; 9 positions agree with TRBD2. Germline V gene data show CDR1 as LGHDT and CDR2 as YNNKEL (reference sequence). Trimming removed 6 bases from V and 3 bases from J; junction bases left unmatched: 9. This CDR3 is 15 amino acids long.

The V gene is TRBV6-5, the J gene TRBJ1-4; D might be TRBD1 (6 bases). V was cut by 6 bases and J by 7 bases, with 12 bases left in between. Germline V gene sequence: CDR1 MNHEY, CDR2 SVGAGI. The CDR3 extends over 13 amino acids. This CDR3 reads CASRTGLGEKLFF. CDR3 DNA: TGTGCCAGCAGAACAGGGCTAGGTGAAAAACTGTTTTTT.

The chain links TRBV6-5 to TRBJ1-6, with 9 nucleotides matching TRBD1. Losses at the gene ends were 5 bases for V and 8 bases for J; bases not matched to a gene: 1. In germline, CDR1 is MNHEY, CDR2 SVGAGI. The CDR3 totals 13 residues. The chain's CDR3 is CASSRTGDSPLHF. Here the CDR3 DNA reads TGTGCCAGCAGTCGGACAGGGGATTCACCCCTCCACTTT.

The CDR3 is CASSLRRGLAGGGTGELFF. CDR3 DNA sequence: TGTGCCAGCAGCTTAAGGAGGGGACTAGCGGGAGGTGGAACCGGGGAGCTGTTTTTT. This chain uses TRBV7-3 with TRBJ2-2; 15 nucleotides match TRBD2. Per the germline V gene, CDR1 is SGHTA and CDR2 is FQGTGA. V shed 1 base and J 5 bases; nucleotides not matched to a gene: 8. This CDR3 has 19 amino acids.

This chain links TRBV28 with TRBJ1-4; TRBD1 might be the D (5 bases). The CDR3 length is 15 residues. The V and J ends lost 5 bases and 7 bases respectively, with 17 bases between them. Germline CDR1 and CDR2: MDHEN and SYDVKM. This chain's CDR3 is CASSLRGGIGEKLFF. Written as DNA, the CDR3 is TGTGCCAGCAGTCTTAGGGGCGGGATAGGTGAAAAACTGTTTTTT.

The chain uses TRBV2 and TRBJ2-3; D might be TRBD1 (5 bases). Per germline, CDR1 SNHLY and CDR2 FYNNEI. Trimming pared 7 bases from V and 0 bases from J, leaving 8 bases between. This CDR3 has 13 residues. The DNA of the CDR3 is TGTGCCAGCATGACAGACAGCACAGATACGCAGTATTTT. This codes for CASMTDSTDTQYF.

This clone was counted only a few times. The rearrangement links TRBV19 to TRBJ1-5, with a weak D call TRBD1 (6 bases). The CDR3 has 13 residues. V was shortened by 4 bases and J by 7 bases, with 11 bases between the two germline ends. Germline V lookup: CDR1 LNHDA, CDR2 SQIVND (reference sequence). CDR3 in DNA: TGTGCCAGTAGTACAGGGGAGGGCCAGCCCCAGCATTTT. It encodes CASSTGEGQPQHF.

V and J are TRBV24-1 and TRBJ2-5; possibly TRBD2 for D (6 bases). The germline CDR1 and CDR2 sequences are KGHDR and SFDVKD. The CDR3 has 14 residues. V was trimmed by 9 bases and J by 5 bases, leaving 18 bases between them. The CDR3 loop is CATANGVGRETQYF. CDR3 in DNA: TGTGCCACCGCGAATGGGGTAGGGAGGGAGACCCAGTACTTC.

The chain links TRBV28 to TRBJ1-4, with TRBD1 as a possible D gene (5 bases). In germline, CDR1 is MDHEN, CDR2 SYDVKM. This CDR3 comprises 15 residues. Trimming left V 4 bases short and J 3 bases short, with 12 bases between. The DNA for the CDR3 is TGTGCCAGCAGTTCCTACAGGAGGGCTAATGAAAAACTGTTTTTT. It encodes CASSSYRRANEKLFF. Full variable domain (missing parts from reference TRBV28 and TRBJ1-4): DVKVTQSSRYLVKRTGEKVFLECVQDMDHENMFWYRQDPGLGLRLIYFSYDVKMKEKGDIPEGYSVSREKKERFSLILESASTNQTSMYLCASSSYRRANEKLFFGSGTQLSVL.

The chain has TRBV5-1 and TRBJ1-1; 11 nucleotides match TRBD1. The CDR3 extends over 16 amino acids. The germline gives CDR1 SGHRS, CDR2 YFSETQ. V lost 2 bases, J lost 0 bases, and 3 bases stayed unmatched. This CDR3 is CASSFGTGGMNTEAFF. The CDR3 DNA sequence: TGCGCCAGCAGCTTCGGGACAGGGGGGATGAACACTGAAGCTTTCTTT.

This sequence joins TRBV12-3 or TRBV12-4 and TRBJ1-2; D is uncertain. The CDR3 is made up of 11 amino acids. V lost 6 bases and J 9 bases, leaving 11 bases between the germline ends. In nucleotides, the CDR3 is TGTGCCAGCAGCCGCGGAGGAAGCTACACCTTC. Its protein product is CASSRGGSYTF.

The chain is built from TRBV5-1 and TRBJ1-5; D is perhaps TRBD1 (5 bases). CDR3 size: 15 residues. Trimming stripped 2 bases from V and 1 base from J, with 10 bases between. The germline V gene has CDR1 SGHRS and CDR2 YFSETQ. CDR3 nucleotides: TGCGCCAGCAGCTTCCGGGGGGAAAGCAATCAGCCCCAGCATTTT. This encodes CASSFRGESNQPQHF.

This chain joins TRBV28 and TRBJ1-1, with D unresolved. V shed 5 bases and J shed 3 bases, with 10 bases lying between them. Germline loops: CDR1 MDHEN, CDR2 SYDVKM. There are 13 residues in the CDR3. CDR3 protein: CASSPPGDTEAFF. As DNA, the CDR3 is TGTGCCAGCAGTCCTCCCGGGGACACTGAAGCTTTCTTT. Full variable domain (outside the CDR3, taken from reference TRBV28 and TRBJ1-1): DVKVTQSSRYLVKRTGEKVFLECVQDMDHENMFWYRQDPGLGLRLIYFSYDVKMKEKGDIPEGYSVSREKKERFSLILESASTNQTSMYLCASSPPGDTEAFFGQGTRLTVV.

In this sample, this clone turned up once. The chain is built from TRBV27 and TRBJ2-1; 8 nucleotides agree with TRBD2. This CDR3 region has 16 residues. Trimming cost V 5 bases and J 5 bases; bases outside gene matches: 11. Germline CDR1 reads MNHEY; CDR2 reads SMNVEV (reference sequence). The CDR3: CASSTRRGGINNEQFF. CDR3 DNA sequence: TGTGCCAGCAGTACCCGCCGGGGGGGAATTAACAATGAGCAGTTCTTC.